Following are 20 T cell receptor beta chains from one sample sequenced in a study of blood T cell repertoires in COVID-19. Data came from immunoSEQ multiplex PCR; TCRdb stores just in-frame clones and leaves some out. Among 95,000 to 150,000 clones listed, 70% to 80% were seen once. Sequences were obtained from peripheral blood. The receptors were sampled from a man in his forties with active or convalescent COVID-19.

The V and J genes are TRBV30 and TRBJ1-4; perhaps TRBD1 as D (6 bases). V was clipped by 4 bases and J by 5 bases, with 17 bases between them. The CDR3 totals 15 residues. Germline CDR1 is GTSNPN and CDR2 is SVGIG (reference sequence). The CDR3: CAWTGLAGANEKLFF. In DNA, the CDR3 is TGTGCCTGGACGGGTTTGGCAGGGGCCAATGAAAAACTGTTTTTT.

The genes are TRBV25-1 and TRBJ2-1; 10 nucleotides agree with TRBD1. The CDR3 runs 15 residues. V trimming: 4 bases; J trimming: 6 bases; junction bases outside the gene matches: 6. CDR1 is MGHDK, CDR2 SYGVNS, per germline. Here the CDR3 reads CASSVRTGGSNEQFF. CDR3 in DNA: TGTGCCAGCAGTGTCCGGACAGGGGGATCCAATGAGCAGTTCTTC.

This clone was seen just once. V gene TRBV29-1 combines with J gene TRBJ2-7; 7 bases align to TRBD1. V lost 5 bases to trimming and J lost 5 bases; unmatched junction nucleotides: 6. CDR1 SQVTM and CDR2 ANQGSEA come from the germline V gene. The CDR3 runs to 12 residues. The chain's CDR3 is CSVTDRDHEQYF. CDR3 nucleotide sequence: TGCAGCGTTACCGACAGGGACCACGAGCAGTACTTC.

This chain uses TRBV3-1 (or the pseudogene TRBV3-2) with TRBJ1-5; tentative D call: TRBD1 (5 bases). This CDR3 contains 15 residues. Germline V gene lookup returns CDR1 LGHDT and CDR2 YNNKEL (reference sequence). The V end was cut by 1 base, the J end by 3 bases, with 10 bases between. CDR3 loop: CASSQGTGVNQPQHF. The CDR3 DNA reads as TGTGCCAGCAGCCAAGGAACAGGTGTCAATCAGCCCCAGCATTTT.

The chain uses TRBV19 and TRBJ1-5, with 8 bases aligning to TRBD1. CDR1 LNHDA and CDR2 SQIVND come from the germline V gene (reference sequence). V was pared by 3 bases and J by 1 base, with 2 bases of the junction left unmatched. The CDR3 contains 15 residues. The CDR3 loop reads CASSMDRESNQPQHF. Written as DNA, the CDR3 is TGTGCCAGTAGTATGGACAGGGAAAGCAATCAGCCCCAGCATTTT. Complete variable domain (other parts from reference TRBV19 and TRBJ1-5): DGGITQSPKYLFRKEGQNVTLSCEQNLNHDAMYWYRQDPGQGLRLIYYSQIVNDFQKGDIAEGYSVSREKKESFPLTVTSAQKNPTAFYLCASSMDRESNQPQHFGDGTRLSIL.

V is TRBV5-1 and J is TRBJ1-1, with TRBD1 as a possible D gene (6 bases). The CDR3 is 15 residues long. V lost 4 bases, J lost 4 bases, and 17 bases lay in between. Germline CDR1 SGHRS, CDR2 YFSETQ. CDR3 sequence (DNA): TGCGCCAGCAGCATAGCCCCAGGGGACGGCACTGAAGCTTTCTTT. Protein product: CASSIAPGDGTEAFF.

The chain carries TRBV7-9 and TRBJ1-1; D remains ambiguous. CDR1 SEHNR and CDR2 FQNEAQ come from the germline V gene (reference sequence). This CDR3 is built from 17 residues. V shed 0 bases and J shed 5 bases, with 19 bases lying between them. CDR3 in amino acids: CASSLALGNGRGTEAFF. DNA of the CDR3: TGTGCCAGCAGCTTAGCCCTAGGAAACGGACGGGGAACTGAAGCTTTCTTT.

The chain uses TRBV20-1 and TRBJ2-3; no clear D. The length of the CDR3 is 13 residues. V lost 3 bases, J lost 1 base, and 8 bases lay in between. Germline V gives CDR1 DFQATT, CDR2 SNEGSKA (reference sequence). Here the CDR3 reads CSASVTGTDTQYF. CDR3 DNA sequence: TGCAGTGCTAGTGTAACGGGCACAGATACGCAGTATTTT.

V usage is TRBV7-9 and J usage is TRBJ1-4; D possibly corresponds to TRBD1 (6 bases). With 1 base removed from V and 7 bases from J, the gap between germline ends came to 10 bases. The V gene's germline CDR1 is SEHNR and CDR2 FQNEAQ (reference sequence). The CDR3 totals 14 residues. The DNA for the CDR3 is TGTGCCAGCAGCTTAGGGCCAGGGGTTGAAAAACTGTTTTTT. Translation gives CASSLGPGVEKLFF. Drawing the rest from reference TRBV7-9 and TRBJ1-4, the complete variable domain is DTGVSQNPRHKITKRGQNVTFRCDPISEHNRLYWYRQTLGQGPEFLTYFQNEAQLEKSRLLSDRFSAERPKGSFSTLEIQRTEQGDSAMYLCASSLGPGVEKLFFGSGTQLSVL.

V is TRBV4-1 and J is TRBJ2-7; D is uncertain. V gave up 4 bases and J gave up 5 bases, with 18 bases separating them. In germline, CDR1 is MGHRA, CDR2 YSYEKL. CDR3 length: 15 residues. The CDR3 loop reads CASSRQVLPGDEQYF. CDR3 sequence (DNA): TGCGCCAGCAGCCGCCAAGTTTTACCAGGCGACGAGCAGTACTTC.

CDR3: CASSRTVGYEQYF. CDR3 nucleotide sequence: TGCGCCAGCAGCCGGACTGTGGGGTACGAGCAGTACTTC. The chain recombines TRBV5-1 with TRBJ2-7, with D possibly being TRBD2 (5 bases). The CDR3 runs to 13 residues. Germline loops: CDR1 SGHRS, CDR2 YFSETQ. Trimming shortened V by 4 bases and J by 4 bases, and 12 bases separated the two germline ends. The full variable domain, rest sourced from reference TRBV5-1 and TRBJ2-7, is KAGVTQTPRYLIKTRGQQVTLSCSPISGHRSVSWYQQTPGQGLQFLFEYFSETQRNKGNFPGRFSGRQFSNSRSEMNVSTLELGDSALYLCASSRTVGYEQYFGPGTRLTVT.

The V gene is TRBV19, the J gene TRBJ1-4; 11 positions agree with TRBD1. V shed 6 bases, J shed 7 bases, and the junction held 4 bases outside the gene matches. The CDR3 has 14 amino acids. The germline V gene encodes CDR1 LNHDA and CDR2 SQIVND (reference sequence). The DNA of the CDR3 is TGTGCCAGTAGCCCCGGGACAGGGGGTGAAAAACTGTTTTTT. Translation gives CASSPGTGGEKLFF.

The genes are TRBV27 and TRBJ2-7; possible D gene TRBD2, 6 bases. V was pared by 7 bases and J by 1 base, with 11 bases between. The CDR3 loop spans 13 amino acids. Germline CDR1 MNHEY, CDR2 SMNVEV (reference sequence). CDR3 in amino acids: CASTSRGSYEQYF. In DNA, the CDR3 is TGTGCCAGCACCTCGCGGGGATCCTACGAGCAGTACTTC.

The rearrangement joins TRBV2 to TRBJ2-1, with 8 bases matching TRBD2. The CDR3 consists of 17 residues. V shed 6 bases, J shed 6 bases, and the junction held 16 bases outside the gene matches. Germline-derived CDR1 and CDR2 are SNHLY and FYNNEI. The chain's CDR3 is CASRGRSGAGGFNEQFF. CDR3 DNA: TGTGCCAGCAGGGGTCGGTCAGGTGCGGGGGGCTTCAATGAGCAGTTCTTC.

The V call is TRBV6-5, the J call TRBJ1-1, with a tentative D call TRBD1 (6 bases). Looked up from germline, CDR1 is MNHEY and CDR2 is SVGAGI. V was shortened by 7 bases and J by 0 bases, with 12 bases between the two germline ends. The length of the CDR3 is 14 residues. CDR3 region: CASTQGPLNTEAFF. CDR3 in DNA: TGTGCCAGCACCCAGGGGCCTTTGAACACTGAAGCTTTCTTT.

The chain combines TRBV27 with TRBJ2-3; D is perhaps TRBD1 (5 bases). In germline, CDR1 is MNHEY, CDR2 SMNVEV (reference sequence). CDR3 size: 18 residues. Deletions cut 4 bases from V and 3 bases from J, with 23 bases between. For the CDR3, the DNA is TGTGCCAGCAGTTCCCTAAGGGGCAAGGAATTGGGGACAGATACGCAGTATTTT. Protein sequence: CASSSLRGKELGTDTQYF.

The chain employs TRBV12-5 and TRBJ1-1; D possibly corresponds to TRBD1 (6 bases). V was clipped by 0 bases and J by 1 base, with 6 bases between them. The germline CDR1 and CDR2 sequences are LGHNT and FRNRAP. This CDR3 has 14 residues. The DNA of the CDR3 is TGTGCTAGTGGTTTGGTACAGGGGAACACTGAAGCTTTCTTT. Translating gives CASGLVQGNTEAFF.

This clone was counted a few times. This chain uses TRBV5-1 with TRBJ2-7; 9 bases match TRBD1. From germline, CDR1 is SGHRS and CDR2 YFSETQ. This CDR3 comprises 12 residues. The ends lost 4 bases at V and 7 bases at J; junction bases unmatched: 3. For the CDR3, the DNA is TGCGCCAGCAGCGGGGACAGGGCTGAGCAGTACTTC. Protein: CASSGDRAEQYF.

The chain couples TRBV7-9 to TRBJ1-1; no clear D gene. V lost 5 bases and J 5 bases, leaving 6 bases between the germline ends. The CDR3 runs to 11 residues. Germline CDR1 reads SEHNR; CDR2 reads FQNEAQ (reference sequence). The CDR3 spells CASSQLTEAFF. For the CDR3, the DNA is TGTGCCAGCAGCCAACTGACTGAAGCTTTCTTT.

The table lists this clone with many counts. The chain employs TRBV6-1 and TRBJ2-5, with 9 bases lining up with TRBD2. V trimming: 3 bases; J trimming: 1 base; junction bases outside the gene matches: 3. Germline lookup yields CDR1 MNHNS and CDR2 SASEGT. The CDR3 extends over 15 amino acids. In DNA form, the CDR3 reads TGTGCCAGCAGTGAGATTAGCGGGGGCCAAGAGACCCAGTACTTC. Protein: CASSEISGGQETQYF.